This TCR beta chain was identified in a study of T cell clonality in common variable immunodeficiency. In this sample, this clone turned up many times. The read terminates 3 residues ahead of where the CDR3 ends, so the germline J gene completes it. Germline lookup yields CDR1 KGHSH and CDR2 LQKENI. V was clipped by 3 bases and J by 0 bases, with 10 bases between them. The CDR3 loop spans 15 amino acids. Equal genomic DNA amounts from CVID and control samples were sequenced. Profiling relied on immunoSEQ multiplex PCR, and the TCRdb table lists in-frame clones only, not all of them. The data list tens of thousands of clones, none observed once; approximately 6.2% falls to the top ten.

This sequence was found in a person aged 18-70 years in good health. The chain links TRBV18 to TRBJ2-3; D possibly corresponds to TRBD1 (6 bases). Input material: peripheral blood mononuclear cells. The CDR3 reads CASSPQGSSTDTQYF. The sequenced part of the CDR3 DNA is TGTGCCAGCTCACCTCAGGGGTCTAGCACAGATACG.